One and the same sample provided the 30 T cell receptor beta chains below, sequenced in a study of blood T cell repertoires in COVID-19. Libraries were prepared by immunoSEQ multiplex PCR; TCRdb keeps only in-frame clonotypes and omits some of them. Among about 82,000 clones, roughly 78% were seen once, and the ten largest hold approximately 34%. Specimen: peripheral blood. These receptors were taken from a man between 60 and 75 years old with COVID-19, enrolled during active disease.

The rearrangement joins TRBV27 to TRBJ1-2; D is perhaps TRBD1 (6 bases). V dropped 3 bases and J dropped 6 bases, with 20 bases sitting between them. CDR1 is MNHEY and CDR2 is SMNVEV in the germline V gene (reference sequence). The CDR3 covers 16 residues. CDR3 in amino acids: CASSFLGQSNQNGYTF. The CDR3 region has the DNA TGTGCCAGCAGTTTTCTCGGACAGTCGAATCAAAATGGCTACACCTTC.

A single count supports this clone. The rearrangement joins TRBV7-8 to TRBJ2-5, with a tentative D call TRBD2 (6 bases). From germline, CDR1 is SGHVS and CDR2 FQNEAQ. Trimming left V 2 bases short and J 5 bases short, with 18 bases between. This CDR3 spans 16 amino acids. Here the CDR3 reads CASSLMGTGVRETQYF. CDR3 coding DNA: TGTGCCAGCAGCTTAATGGGGACTGGGGTGAGGGAGACCCAGTACTTC.

The rearrangement links TRBV24-1 to TRBJ2-1, with 7 bases that match TRBD1. Germline assignment: CDR1 KGHDR and CDR2 SFDVKD. The CDR3 has 14 residues. Trimming cost V 5 bases and J 8 bases; bases outside gene matches: 8. The CDR3 DNA reads TGTGCCACCAGTGCAGAGGGGGCGTGGGATGAGCAGTTCTTC. This translates into CATSAEGAWDEQFF.

This clone has just one count. The chain joins TRBV20-1 to TRBJ1-2; D uncertain. V was cut by 5 bases and J by 8 bases, with 12 bases left in between. The CDR3 contains 11 residues. Germline-derived CDR1 and CDR2 are DFQATT and SNEGSKA (reference sequence). The CDR3 loop reads CSAPFPSGYTF. CDR3 sequence (DNA): TGCAGTGCTCCTTTTCCTTCCGGCTACACCTTC.

This rearrangement joins TRBV7-3 to TRBJ2-5; 8 nucleotides line up with TRBD1. The CDR3 length is 16 residues. V trimming: 2 bases; J trimming: 5 bases; junction bases outside the gene matches: 10. CDR1 SGHTA and CDR2 FQGTGA come from the germline V gene. The CDR3 is CASSLGLTQGVETQYF. CDR3 in DNA: TGTGCCAGCAGCTTAGGGCTGACACAGGGGGTGGAGACCCAGTACTTC.

CDR3 DNA: TGTGCCACCGGGAGCGGGAGCCGTTCCTACGAGCAGTACTTC. Amino acid sequence: CATGSGSRSYEQYF. The chain is built from TRBV19 and TRBJ2-7; 8 bases are a match to TRBD2. The CDR3 totals 14 residues. Germline assignment: CDR1 LNHDA and CDR2 SQIVND (reference sequence). The J segment lost 1 base and the V segment lost 10 bases, leaving 9 bases of the junction unmatched.

The chain recombines TRBV6-2 or TRBV6-3 with TRBJ1-5; D is unresolved. Germline V gene sequence: CDR1 MNHEY, CDR2 SVGEGT. This CDR3 contains 16 residues. V lost 6 bases to trimming and J lost 2 bases, with 17 bases between them. CDR3 sequence: CASSPSGKTGNQPQHF. CDR3 bases: TGTGCCAGCAGCCCATCGGGGAAAACCGGCAATCAGCCCCAGCATTTT.

The chain employs TRBV7-8 and TRBJ2-7; 16 bases line up with TRBD2. Germline assignment: CDR1 SGHVS and CDR2 FQNEAQ. The junction had 10 bases not matched to a gene; V was cut back by 4 bases and J by 7 bases. This CDR3 region has 17 residues. The CDR3 nucleotides are TGTGCCAGCAGCTCCTCCGGGACTAGCGGGGGGGCCCAAGAGCAGTACTTC. Encoded protein: CASSSSGTSGGAQEQYF.

The chain links TRBV9 to TRBJ2-7; TRBD1 matches 8 bases. Per germline, CDR1 SGDLS and CDR2 YYNGEE. The J segment lost 4 bases and the V segment lost 3 bases, leaving 9 bases of the junction unmatched. This CDR3 has 15 amino acids. The chain's CDR3 is CASSARDRSPYEQYF. The DNA of the CDR3 is TGTGCCAGCAGCGCTCGGGACAGGAGCCCGTACGAGCAGTACTTC.

The CDR3 loop reads CASRLNTGTEAFF. The CDR3 coding sequence is TGTGCCAGCAGACTAAACACAGGCACTGAAGCTTTCTTT. The chain joins TRBV12-3 or TRBV12-4 to TRBJ1-1; a possible D gene is TRBD1 (5 bases). V lost 6 bases and J 4 bases, leaving 12 bases between the germline ends. The CDR3 loop spans 13 amino acids.

This rearrangement joins TRBV11-1 to TRBJ2-7, with 12 bases fitting TRBD2. The CDR3 totals 16 residues. V dropped 5 bases and J dropped 2; count of bases not matched to a gene: 7. Germline CDR1 reads SGHAT; CDR2 reads FQDESV (reference sequence). Here the CDR3 DNA reads TGTGCCAGCAGCGCTAGACTAGCGGGGGAGACCTACGAGCAGTACTTC. Protein: CASSARLAGETYEQYF.

As DNA, the CDR3 is TGTGCCAGCAGTGAATGGGGACAGGGGGGCCAAGAGACCCAGTACTTC. Translated, it gives CASSEWGQGGQETQYF. The chain joins TRBV6-1 to TRBJ2-5; 11 bases fit TRBD1. V shed 2 bases and J 1 base; nucleotides not matched to a gene: 3. This CDR3 region has 16 residues. Germline V gene data show CDR1 as MNHNS and CDR2 as SASEGT.

V usage is TRBV2 and J usage is TRBJ1-6; no reliable D call. Germline CDR1 is SNHLY and CDR2 is FYNNEI. The CDR3 is made up of 16 amino acids. Trimming removed 6 bases at V and 5 bases at J, with 17 bases between. CDR3 in DNA: TGTGCCAGCAGCGCTGACACTCGTTTAAATAATTCACCCCTCCACTTT. This translates into CASSADTRLNNSPLHF.

This clone was counted a few times. The chain recombines TRBV5-5 with TRBJ2-7, with 7 bases that match TRBD1. The V gene end was trimmed by 5 bases and the J gene end by 9 bases; junction bases not matched to a gene: 11. This CDR3 has 13 residues. CDR1 and CDR2 (germline): SGHKS, YYEKEE (reference sequence). This chain's CDR3 is CASSDRADSWQYF. CDR3 nucleotides: TGTGCCAGCAGTGACAGGGCCGACTCGTGGCAGTACTTC.

The genes are TRBV4-1 and TRBJ1-2, with a tentative D call TRBD1 (5 bases). CDR1 is MGHRA and CDR2 is YSYEKL in the germline V gene. The length of the CDR3 is 16 residues. The V end lost 0 bases, the J end lost 4 bases, and 15 bases lay between the germline ends. In DNA form, the CDR3 reads TGCGCCAGCAGCCAAGATAGGGGTCGAACTCCCTATGGCTACACCTTC. It codes for CASSQDRGRTPYGYTF.

V and J are TRBV27 and TRBJ2-1; the match to TRBD2 covers 12 bases. The CDR3 runs 17 residues. The germline V gene has CDR1 MNHEY and CDR2 SMNVEV (reference sequence). V lost 2 bases, J lost 7 bases, and 9 bases stayed unmatched. CDR3 nucleotide sequence: TGTGCCAGCAGTTTACCCCTCCTAGCGGGAGGGCCAAATGAGCAGTTCTTC. Translated, it gives CASSLPLLAGGPNEQFF.

The chain is built from TRBV4-3 and TRBJ2-7; 8 bases align to TRBD2. Germline trimming cut 3 bases from V and 3 bases from J; bases unmatched to any gene: 7. The CDR3 runs to 15 residues. The V gene's germline CDR1 is LGHNA and CDR2 YSLEER. The CDR3 region is CASSQKAGVSYEQYF. DNA for the CDR3: TGCGCCAGCAGCCAGAAAGCGGGAGTAAGCTACGAGCAGTACTTC.

The J gene is TRBJ1-6, the V gene TRBV7-2; D gene ambiguous. The CDR3 contains 16 residues. Trimming shortened V by 2 bases and J by 0 bases, and 8 bases separated the two germline ends. CDR1 is SGHTA and CDR2 is FQGNSA in the germline V gene. The CDR3 DNA follows: TGTGCCAGCAGCTTAACGTTGAGCTCCTATAATTCACCCCTCCACTTT. It specifies CASSLTLSSYNSPLHF.

This chain connects TRBV3-1 (or the pseudogene TRBV3-2) to TRBJ1-2, with D unresolved. Germline CDR1 and CDR2: LGHDT and YNNKEL (reference sequence). V lost 8 bases and J 6 bases, leaving 16 bases between the germline ends. The CDR3 totals 13 residues. CDR3 in amino acids: CASRDRGRHGYTF. The CDR3 bases are TGTGCCAGCCGCGACCGGGGAAGGCATGGCTACACCTTC.

V gene TRBV5-1 combines with J gene TRBJ2-5, with 15 bases identical to TRBD2. V lost 3 bases and J lost 5; bases outside the gene matches: 5. There are 16 residues in the CDR3. Germline V gene data show CDR1 as SGHRS and CDR2 as YFSETQ. The CDR3 sequence: CASSSGLAGGVETQYF. In nucleotides, the CDR3 is TGCGCCAGCAGCTCCGGACTAGCGGGGGGGGTGGAGACCCAGTACTTC.

This clone has just a few counts. The chain carries TRBV5-1 and TRBJ1-5, with 10 bases lining up with TRBD1. The CDR3 totals 15 residues. With 4 bases clipped from V and 7 bases from J, the junction kept 8 bases outside the gene matches. Germline lookup yields CDR1 SGHRS and CDR2 YFSETQ. As DNA, the CDR3 is TGCGCCAGCAGCCCTGGTGGGACAGGGGCCCAGCCCCAGCATTTT. This codes for CASSPGGTGAQPQHF.

This clone has a handful of counts. The V and J genes are TRBV30 and TRBJ1-5, with 8 bases lining up with TRBD1. V was pared by 4 bases and J by 1 base, with 0 bases of the junction left unmatched. Germline CDR1 and CDR2: GTSNPN and SVGIG (reference sequence). The length of the CDR3 is 13 residues. The CDR3 DNA sequence: TGTGCCTGGACAGGGGGCAGCAATCAGCCCCAGCATTTT. This translates into CAWTGGSNQPQHF.

The rearrangement uses TRBV4-1 and TRBJ2-2, with 9 bases fitting TRBD2. The CDR3 has 19 residues. In germline, CDR1 is MGHRA, CDR2 YSYEKL. The junction had 18 bases not matched to a gene; V was cut back by 3 bases and J by 7 bases. CDR3 sequence (DNA): TGCGCCAGCAGCCAGCTCCCGGGGGTCGGTAGCGGGGGAAGCGGGGAGCTGTTTTTT. Its translation: CASSQLPGVGSGGSGELFF.

V gene TRBV6-2 or TRBV6-3 combines with J gene TRBJ2-7; no firm D call. V was clipped by 2 bases and J by 2 bases, with 13 bases between them. This CDR3 region has 15 residues. The germline V gene has CDR1 MNHEY and CDR2 SVGEGT. CDR3: CASSYPGPAAYEQYF. CDR3 bases: TGTGCCAGCAGTTACCCTGGTCCCGCGGCCTACGAGCAGTACTTC.

V gene TRBV10-2 combines with J gene TRBJ1-2, with D possibly being TRBD1 (5 bases). Trimming pared 5 bases from V and 0 bases from J, leaving 13 bases between. The CDR3 has 15 residues. The germline V gene has CDR1 WSHSY and CDR2 SAAADI. CDR3 sequence: CASSPSGSPNYGYTF. The CDR3 DNA follows: TGCGCCAGCAGTCCCTCAGGGTCCCCTAACTATGGCTACACCTTC.

V is TRBV2 and J is TRBJ2-7, with a weak D call TRBD2 (5 bases). V was shortened by 8 bases and J by 3 bases, with 23 bases between the two germline ends. This CDR3 spans 16 amino acids. The V gene's germline CDR1 is SNHLY and CDR2 FYNNEI. The CDR3: CASETGESSLNYEQYF. The CDR3 coding sequence is TGTGCCAGCGAGACCGGGGAGTCCTCATTAAACTACGAGCAGTACTTC.

CDR3 sequence: CASRQGPTANVLTF. CDR3 DNA sequence: TGCGCCAGCAGGCAGGGCCCTACGGCCAACGTCCTGACTTTC. The rearrangement uses TRBV5-1 and TRBJ2-6; D might be TRBD1 (5 bases). This CDR3 comprises 14 residues. The germline V gene has CDR1 SGHRS and CDR2 YFSETQ. Trimming took 5 bases from V and 6 from J, leaving 12 bases between them. The full variable domain, its missing parts supplied by reference TRBV5-1 and TRBJ2-6, is KAGVTQTPRYLIKTRGQQVTLSCSPISGHRSVSWYQQTPGQGLQFLFEYFSETQRNKGNFPGRFSGRQFSNSRSEMNVSTLELGDSALYLCASRQGPTANVLTFGAGSRLTVL.

V is TRBV7-9 and J is TRBJ1-1; tentative D call: TRBD1 (6 bases). The V gene's germline CDR1 is SEHNR and CDR2 FQNEAQ (reference sequence). CDR3 length: 14 residues. Trimming pared 5 bases from V and 7 bases from J, leaving 17 bases between. In DNA, the CDR3 is TGTGCCAGCAGCCGCACGGCAGGGGAAAGTGAAGCTTTCTTT. It specifies CASSRTAGESEAFF.

V usage is TRBV19 and J usage is TRBJ2-7, with TRBD2 identical over 7 bases. The CDR3 totals 11 residues. Germline V gene sequence: CDR1 LNHDA, CDR2 SQIVND (reference sequence). Trimming took 6 bases from V and 6 from J; bases not matched to a gene: 2. CDR3 protein: CASRGGAEQYF. The CDR3 nucleotides are TGTGCCAGTAGGGGAGGGGCCGAGCAGTACTTC.

V and J are TRBV12-5 and TRBJ2-3; D is unresolved. Per germline, CDR1 LGHNT and CDR2 FRNRAP. V shed 6 bases and J shed 3 bases, with 7 bases lying between them. The CDR3 loop spans 12 amino acids. The CDR3 region has the DNA TGTGCTAGTGGACTCTTTACAGATACGCAGTATTTT. It is translated as CASGLFTDTQYF.